The 5 T cell receptor beta chains in this list originate from one sample, sequenced in a study of blood T cell repertoires in COVID-19. Libraries were prepared by immunoSEQ multiplex PCR; TCRdb keeps only in-frame clonotypes and omits some of them. The repertoire has 23,000 or so clones, about 80% of them found once; the top ten carry 6.5% to 8.5%. Sequenced material: peripheral blood. These receptors came from a human donor in a cohort sampled during active COVID-19.

The genes are TRBV3-1 (or the pseudogene TRBV3-2) and TRBJ2-3; maybe TRBD2 (7 bases). The CDR3 runs 15 residues. Trimming cost V 6 bases and J 1 base, with 14 bases left between them. From germline, CDR1 is LGHDT and CDR2 YNNKEL (reference sequence). The CDR3 region has the DNA TGTGCCAGCAGTCCGGGGGGCCTGGGCACAGATACGCAGTATTTT. As protein: CASSPGGLGTDTQYF.

V gene TRBV11-3 combines with J gene TRBJ1-2; 10 bases match TRBD1. The trim removed 6 bases at V and 4 bases at J, leaving 5 bases unmatched. CDR3 length: 14 residues. Germline CDR1 is SGHNT and CDR2 is YENEEA. The CDR3 spells CASSRQGAGYGYTF. The CDR3 DNA reads as TGTGCCAGCAGTCGACAGGGGGCGGGCTATGGCTACACCTTC.

J is TRBJ2-7 and V is TRBV19; TRBD1 matches at 10 bases. The CDR3 totals 14 residues. The germline V gene has CDR1 LNHDA and CDR2 SQIVND (reference sequence). The V segment lost 5 bases and the J segment 7 bases; nucleotides outside the gene matches: 8. The CDR3 DNA follows: TGTGCCAGTAGTCCCCGACAGGGGGCTAGGGAGCAGTACTTC. Its translation is CASSPRQGAREQYF.

V and J are TRBV7-2 and TRBJ2-3; D possibly corresponds to TRBD1 (5 bases). Germline CDR1 reads SGHTA; CDR2 reads FQGNSA. The CDR3 totals 15 residues. Trimming left V 1 base short and J 6 bases short, with 14 bases between. The CDR3 coding sequence is TGTGCCAGCAGCTTAGTCGGCGACAGCAAGGATACGCAGTATTTT. As protein: CASSLVGDSKDTQYF.

This chain uses TRBV5-1 with TRBJ1-4; 8 bases agree with TRBD1. V was pared by 4 bases and J by 7 bases, with 6 bases of the junction left unmatched. CDR3 length: 14 amino acids. CDR1 is SGHRS, CDR2 YFSETQ, per germline. The CDR3 here is CASSEQGVGEKLFF. CDR3 nucleotide sequence: TGCGCCAGCAGCGAACAGGGGGTCGGTGAAAAACTGTTTTTT.